This T cell receptor (beta chain) came from a study of identical twins. TCRdb reanalysed the 5' RACE reads using MiXCR and keeps one entry per CDR3 protein. This table has 600,000 to 850,000 distinct CDR3 sequences, about 20% appearing once. Germline CDR1 and CDR2: SEHNR and FQNEAQ (reference sequence). After removal of 5 bases from V and 0 bases from J, the junction contained 3 bases not matched to a gene. This CDR3 is 15 amino acids long. Only healthy Caucasians were enrolled as donors. This clonotype was picked up many times. These data also formed part of another study, on T cells expressing NK-cell markers. Turning to that study: TCR beta repertoires came from sorted CD3+CD56+NKG2C+, CD3+CD56+NKG2C- and CD3+CD56-NKG2C+ T cells. The dominant NKG2C+ clonotypes represented about 1.0-7.5% of CD8+ T cells in five or six donors. Questions lingered over whether expanded NKG2C+ T cell clones were HCMV-specific.

The gene calls are TRBV7-9 and TRBJ2-5; 10 bases align to TRBD2. Sequencing was performed on PBMCs. The TCR originated in a young woman in good health. CDR3 protein: CASSQGLADQETQYF. For the CDR3, the DNA is TGTGCCAGCAGCCAAGGACTAGCGGACCAAGAGACCCAGTACTTC.